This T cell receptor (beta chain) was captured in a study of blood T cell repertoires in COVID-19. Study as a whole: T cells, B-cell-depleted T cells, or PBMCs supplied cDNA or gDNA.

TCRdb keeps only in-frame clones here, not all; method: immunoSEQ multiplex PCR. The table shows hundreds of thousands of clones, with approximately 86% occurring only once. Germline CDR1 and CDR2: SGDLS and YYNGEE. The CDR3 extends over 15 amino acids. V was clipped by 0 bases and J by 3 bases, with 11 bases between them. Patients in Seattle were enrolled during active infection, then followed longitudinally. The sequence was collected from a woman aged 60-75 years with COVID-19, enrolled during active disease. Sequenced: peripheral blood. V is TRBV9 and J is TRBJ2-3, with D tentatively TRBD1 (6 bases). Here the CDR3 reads CASSVAQGWTDTQYF. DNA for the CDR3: TGTGCCAGCAGCGTAGCGCAGGGGTGGACAGATACGCAGTATTTT.